This T cell receptor beta chain was recovered during a study of tumor-infiltrating lymphocytes in primary liver carcinoma. Regarding this clonotype: Sequence at one end of the junction differs from germline and may be a read error.

A constant-region primer primed TCR beta cDNA synthesis from roughly 500 ng of total RNA. Three nested multiplex PCR rounds, a slightly modified ARM-PCR method, built the TCR beta libraries. Amplification in the first two PCR rounds was performed using TRBV1-TRBV30 forward primers and a C-beta reverse primer for 9 to 11 cycles each. TCRdb reprocessed the multiplex PCR reads with MiXCR, giving one entry per CDR3 protein. The sample contains under 200,000 distinct CDR3 sequences, around four fifths of which appear only once. CDR3 size: 16 residues. CDR1 is SGHAT, CDR2 FQNNGV, per germline. DNA and RNA were both co-extracted from around 20-30 mg of bulk tissue that had not been sorted.

The chain couples TRBV11-2 to TRBJ2-2; 12 nucleotides align to TRBD2. The material sequenced was tumor tissue from primary liver carcinoma. The receptor was derived from a man between 40 and 49 years old with primary liver carcinoma and hepatitis B virus infection. The CDR3 loop is CTSSIVTSGGTGKLFF. As DNA, the CDR3 is TGTACCAGCAGCATAGTGACTAGCGGGGGCACCGGGAAGCTGTTTTTT.